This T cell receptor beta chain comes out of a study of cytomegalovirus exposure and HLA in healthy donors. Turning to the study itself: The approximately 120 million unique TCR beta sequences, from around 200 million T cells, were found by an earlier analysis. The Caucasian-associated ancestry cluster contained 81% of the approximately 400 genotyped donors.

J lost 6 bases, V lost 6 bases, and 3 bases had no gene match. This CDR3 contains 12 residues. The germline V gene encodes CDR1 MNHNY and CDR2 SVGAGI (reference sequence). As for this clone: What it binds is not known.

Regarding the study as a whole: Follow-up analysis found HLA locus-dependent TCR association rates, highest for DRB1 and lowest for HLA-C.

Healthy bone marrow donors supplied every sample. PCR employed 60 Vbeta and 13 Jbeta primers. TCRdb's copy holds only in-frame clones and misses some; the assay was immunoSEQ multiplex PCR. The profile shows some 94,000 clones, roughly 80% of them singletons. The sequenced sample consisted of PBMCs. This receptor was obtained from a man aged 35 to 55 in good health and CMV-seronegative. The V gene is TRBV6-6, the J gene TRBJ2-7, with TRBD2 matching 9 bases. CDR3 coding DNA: TGTGCCAGCAGCGAGACTAGCGGCGAGCAGTACTTC. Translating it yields CASSETSGEQYF.